Below, 11 T cell receptor beta chains from the same sample are listed, as sequenced in a study of tumour-infiltrating T cells in Burkitt lymphoma. Profiling relied on immunoSEQ multiplex PCR, and the TCRdb table lists in-frame clones only, not all of them. The sample holds about 7,800 clones, roughly two thirds seen once. Specimen: tumor tissue. Receptors were obtained from a human donor with diffuse large B-cell lymphoma.

There are a few counts of this clone. This rearrangement joins TRBV19 to TRBJ2-3, with no clear D. Germline CDR1 and CDR2: LNHDA and SQIVND (reference sequence). V was clipped by 1 base and J by 1 base, with 6 bases between them. The CDR3 is 14 residues long. CDR3 amino acids: CASSIVPGTDTQYF. For the CDR3, the DNA is TGTGCCAGTAGTATAGTCCCTGGCACAGATACGCAGTATTTT.

This clone was seen once. This chain links TRBV10-3 with TRBJ1-5; D unclear. CDR3 length: 12 amino acids. Germline V gives CDR1 ENHRY, CDR2 SYGVKD. V lost 3 bases and J 5 bases, leaving 5 bases between the germline ends. CDR3 DNA: TGTGCCATCAGTGATCAATATCAGCCCCAGCATTTT. Its protein is CAISDQYQPQHF.

This chain uses TRBV2 with TRBJ1-3; no clear D gene. Germline V gives CDR1 SNHLY, CDR2 FYNNEI. There are 12 residues in the CDR3. Between the trimmed V and J ends, which lost 6 bases and 4 bases, there was a span of 7 bases. The CDR3: CASSPQGNTIYF. The CDR3 region has the DNA TGTGCCAGCAGCCCTCAGGGAAACACCATATATTTT.

This chain connects TRBV7-8 to TRBJ1-5; weak D call: TRBD1 (5 bases). The V gene's germline CDR1 is SGHVS and CDR2 FQNEAQ. Trimming removed 7 bases from V and 9 bases from J, with 25 bases in between. The CDR3 is made up of 16 amino acids. The CDR3 bases are TGTGCCAGCACCCTAGACCGGGACCCCGCAGTTTGGCCCCAGCATTTT. Translating it yields CASTLDRDPAVWPQHF.

The V and J genes are TRBV5-5 and TRBJ1-2; TRBD1 matches 9 bases. The trim removed 0 bases at V and 2 bases at J, leaving 5 bases unmatched. Germline assignment: CDR1 SGHKS and CDR2 YYEKEE (reference sequence). The CDR3 contains 16 residues. The CDR3 bases are TGTGCCAGCAGCTTGGAACAGGGGGCCCTAAACTATGGCTACACCTTC. This sequence encodes CASSLEQGALNYGYTF. Together with reference TRBV5-5 and TRBJ1-2, the CDR3 gives the full variable domain: DAGVTQSPTHLIKTRGQQVTLRCSPISGHKSVSWYQQVLGQGPQFIFQYYEKEERGRGNFPDRFSARQFPNYSSELNVNALLLGDSALYLCASSLEQGALNYGYTFGSGTRLTVV.

The J gene is TRBJ2-2, the V gene TRBV5-8, with D perhaps matching TRBD1 (6 bases). The CDR3 contains 16 residues. CDR1 is SGHTS and CDR2 is YDEGEE in the germline V gene. V shed 5 bases and J shed 7 bases, with 21 bases lying between them. As DNA, the CDR3 is TGTGCCAGCAGTCATCTCCTAGAACAGGGAGTCGGGGAGCTGTTTTTT. The encoded protein is CASSHLLEQGVGELFF.

The sample holds a few counts of this clone. The chain joins TRBV5-1 to TRBJ2-4; D unresolved. Germline V gene lookup returns CDR1 SGHRS and CDR2 YFSETQ. The ends were cut back, 0 bases at V and 8 bases at J, with 9 bases in the middle. The CDR3 runs to 13 residues. The CDR3: CASSLGLRDIQYF. DNA for the CDR3: TGCGCCAGCAGCTTGGGGCTTAGGGACATTCAGTACTTC.

The chain carries TRBV6-6 and TRBJ1-4; D gene ambiguous. Germline values: CDR1 MNHNY, CDR2 SVGAGI (reference sequence). The CDR3 has 13 amino acids. Trimming removed 8 bases from V and 5 bases from J, with 12 bases in between. CDR3 nucleotides: TGTGCCAGCTTGGGAGGGCGGAATGAAAAACTGTTTTTT. This translates into CASLGGRNEKLFF.

The V and J genes are TRBV5-1 and TRBJ1-1; no clear D. V lost 0 bases and J lost 3, with 9 bases in between. CDR3 length: 14 residues. The germline V gene has CDR1 SGHRS and CDR2 YFSETQ. The CDR3 DNA reads TGCGCCAGCAGCTTGGGAGGGATACACACTGAAGCTTTCTTT. It is translated as CASSLGGIHTEAFF.

The V gene is TRBV14, the J gene TRBJ2-3, with TRBD2 matching over 8 bases. Trimming took 1 base from V and 4 from J; bases not matched to a gene: 4. The length of the CDR3 is 15 residues. CDR1 is SGHDN and CDR2 is FVKESK in the germline V gene. CDR3 region: CASSQARGVADTQYF. CDR3 nucleotide sequence: TGTGCCAGCAGCCAAGCGCGGGGGGTGGCAGATACGCAGTATTTT.

The chain links TRBV5-1 to TRBJ2-7; unclear D gene. This CDR3 comprises 15 residues. V was pared by 0 bases and J by 2 bases, with 12 bases between. Germline V gene data show CDR1 as SGHRS and CDR2 as YFSETQ. The CDR3 sequence is CASSLAPRGTYEQYF. In DNA form, the CDR3 reads TGCGCCAGCAGCTTGGCCCCTCGTGGCACCTACGAGCAGTACTTC.